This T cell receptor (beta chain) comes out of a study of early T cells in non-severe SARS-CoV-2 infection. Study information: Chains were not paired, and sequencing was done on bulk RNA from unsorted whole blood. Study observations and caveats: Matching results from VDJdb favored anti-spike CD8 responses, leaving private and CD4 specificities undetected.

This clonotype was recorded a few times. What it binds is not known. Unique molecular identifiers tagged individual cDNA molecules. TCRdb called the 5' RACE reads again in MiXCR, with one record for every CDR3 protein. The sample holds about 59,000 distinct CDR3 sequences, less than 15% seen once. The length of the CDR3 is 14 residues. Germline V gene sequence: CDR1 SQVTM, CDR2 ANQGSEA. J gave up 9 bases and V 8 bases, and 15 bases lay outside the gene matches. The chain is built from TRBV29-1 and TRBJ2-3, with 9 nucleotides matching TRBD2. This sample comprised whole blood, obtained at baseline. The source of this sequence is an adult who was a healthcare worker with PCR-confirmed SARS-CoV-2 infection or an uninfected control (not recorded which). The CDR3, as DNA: TGCAGCCCCTCCCCGCTAGCGGGGACCCTCACGCAGTATTTT. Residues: CSPSPLAGTLTQYF.